These 26 T cell receptor beta chains came from one sample sequenced in a study of blood T cells in healthy people across ages. Primers used in a second PCR of about 6 to 11 cycles were a sample-barcoded 5' primer and a J-beta primer mix. TCRdb analysed the 5' RACE reads with MiXCR anew, one entry per CDR3 protein. The sample carries about 600,000 distinct CDR3 sequences, around 48% recorded once. Sequences were obtained from blood. The receptors here all came from an elderly man in good health.

This clonotype was seen many times. CDR3 amino acids: CSVEVAEEQFF. CDR3 in DNA: TGCAGCGTTGAAGTAGCGGAGGAGCAGTTCTTC. The chain recombines TRBV29-1 with TRBJ2-1, with a weak D call TRBD2 (6 bases). Germline loops: CDR1 SQVTM, CDR2 ANQGSEA. CDR3 length equals 11 residues. Trimming took 1 base from V and 10 from J, leaving 8 bases between them.

This chain joins TRBV29-1 and TRBJ1-2; 7 positions match TRBD1. Germline trimming cut 6 bases from V and 4 bases from J; bases unmatched to any gene: 5. Germline V gives CDR1 SQVTM, CDR2 ANQGSEA. The CDR3 has 12 amino acids. The CDR3 spells CSVGTASYGYTF. The CDR3 DNA sequence: TGCAGCGTAGGGACAGCCTCCTATGGCTACACCTTC.

This chain joins TRBV28 and TRBJ2-7; D possibly uses TRBD1 or TRBD2 (6 bases each). Germline loops: CDR1 MDHEN, CDR2 SYDVKM. The length of the CDR3 is 13 residues. V gave up 8 bases and J gave up 5 bases, with 16 bases separating them. CDR3 region: CASAWGASNEQYF. The CDR3 coding sequence is TGTGCCAGCGCCTGGGGGGCGTCCAACGAGCAGTACTTC.

The CDR3 DNA reads TGTGCCAGCAGACTAGCTTCCTACAATGAGCAGTTCTTC. As protein: CASRLASYNEQFF. This rearrangement joins TRBV27 to TRBJ2-1; perhaps TRBD2 as D (6 bases). V shed 6 bases and J shed 1 base, with 7 bases lying between them. Per germline, CDR1 MNHEY and CDR2 SMNVEV (reference sequence). The CDR3 contains 13 residues.

V gene TRBV5-1 combines with J gene TRBJ2-3; 8 nucleotides match TRBD2. The trim removed 1 base at V and 1 base at J, leaving 5 bases unmatched. There are 16 residues in the CDR3. Germline V lookup: CDR1 SGHRS, CDR2 YFSETQ. The CDR3 nucleotides are TGCGCCAGCAGCTTGTTCGCGGGAGGAGGCACAGATACGCAGTATTTT. Translating it yields CASSLFAGGGTDTQYF.

The chain couples TRBV20-1 to TRBJ1-6; TRBD1 aligns across 7 bases. The CDR3 has 13 residues. The ends lost 0 bases at V and 8 bases at J; junction bases unmatched: 1. Germline CDR1 DFQATT, CDR2 SNEGSKA (reference sequence). The CDR3 spells CSAREGQYSPLHF. CDR3 bases: TGCAGTGCTAGAGAGGGACAGTATTCACCCCTCCACTTT.

This clonotype was observed a few times. This sequence joins TRBV20-1 and TRBJ2-7, with 7 bases matching TRBD1. This CDR3 is built from 12 residues. V shed 5 bases, J shed 2 bases, and the junction held 3 bases outside the gene matches. Germline loops: CDR1 DFQATT, CDR2 SNEGSKA (reference sequence). CDR3 amino acids: CSAGGQPYEQYF. CDR3 DNA: TGCAGTGCTGGGGGACAGCCCTACGAGCAGTACTTC.

The chain is built from TRBV10-3 and TRBJ2-7, with 10 nucleotides matching TRBD2. With 3 bases clipped from V and 4 bases from J, the junction kept 6 bases outside the gene matches. The CDR3 is 15 amino acids. From germline, CDR1 is ENHRY and CDR2 SYGVKD. The CDR3 region is CAISDGASGSYEQYF. CDR3 in DNA: TGTGCCATCAGTGACGGGGCTAGCGGGAGTTACGAGCAGTACTTC.

About this clonotype itself: One end of the junction is discordant with germline, which a read error may explain. The V gene is TRBV6-6, the J gene TRBJ1-1; TRBD1 matches 12 bases. The CDR3 is 16 residues long. Germline CDR1 is MNHNY and CDR2 is SVGAGI (reference sequence). Here the CDR3 DNA reads TGCGCCAGCAGTTCCCCCGGGACAGGGGGCTACACTGGAGCTTTCTTT. This codes for CASSSPGTGGYTGAFF.

This chain uses TRBV12-3 or TRBV12-4 with TRBJ2-7; D gene unclear. V gave up 5 bases and J gave up 0 bases, with 5 bases separating them. The CDR3 has 12 amino acids. CDR3 bases: TGTGCCAGCAGTCGCTTCTCCTACGAGCAGTACTTC. This encodes CASSRFSYEQYF.

This clonotype appeared a few times. J is TRBJ2-5 and V is TRBV30, with D unclear. There are 14 residues in the CDR3. V was pared by 3 bases and J by 4 bases, with 15 bases between. In germline, CDR1 is GTSNPN, CDR2 SVGIG (reference sequence). CDR3 amino acids: CAWRPRALGETQYF. The CDR3, as DNA: TGTGCCTGGAGGCCCCGGGCCCTGGGAGAGACCCAGTACTTC.

V and J are TRBV5-1 and TRBJ2-5; the D gene is possibly TRBD2 (5 bases). Germline V gene sequence: CDR1 SGHRS, CDR2 YFSETQ. V gave up 0 bases and J gave up 0 bases, with 21 bases separating them. The CDR3 sequence is 19 residues long. CDR3 amino acids: CASSLGRILRRPNQETQYF. CDR3 bases: TGCGCCAGCAGCTTGGGGAGGATTCTAAGAAGGCCGAACCAAGAGACCCAGTACTTC.

This clonotype was found once. The gene calls are TRBV27 and TRBJ1-2; D uncertain. The germline V gene has CDR1 MNHEY and CDR2 SMNVEV (reference sequence). The length of the CDR3 is 15 residues. V lost 4 bases and J 0 bases, leaving 12 bases between the germline ends. CDR3 nucleotides: TGTGCCAGCAGTTCAAGGTCCGGGGCTAACTATGGCTACACCTTC. This gives the protein CASSSRSGANYGYTF.

The chain carries TRBV29-1 and TRBJ1-5; TRBD1 might be the D (5 bases). Germline V gene data show CDR1 as SQVTM and CDR2 as ANQGSEA. Trimming stripped 6 bases from V and 5 bases from J, with 14 bases between. The CDR3 contains 13 residues. In nucleotides, the CDR3 is TGCAGCGTCCGTCAGGGAATGGATCAGCCCCAGCATTTT. It codes for CSVRQGMDQPQHF.

The V call is TRBV14, the J call TRBJ2-6; D may correspond to TRBD1 or TRBD2 (5 bases each). Trimming stripped 0 bases from V and 2 bases from J, with 17 bases between. This CDR3 spans 19 amino acids. The germline gives CDR1 SGHDN, CDR2 FVKESK. The DNA of the CDR3 is TGTGCCAGCAGCCAAGATAACCCAGGGACCTTTGCTGGGGCCAACGTCCTGACTTTC. Its protein product is CASSQDNPGTFAGANVLTF.

The chain employs TRBV15 and TRBJ2-5; D unclear. This CDR3 has 14 amino acids. Looked up from germline, CDR1 is LNHNV and CDR2 is YYDKDF (reference sequence). Trimming shortened V by 0 bases and J by 3 bases, and 8 bases separated the two germline ends. CDR3 nucleotide sequence: TGTGCCACCAGCAGAGATCGGGCAGAAGAGACCCAGTACTTC. It encodes CATSRDRAEETQYF.

J is TRBJ2-1 and V is TRBV4-1; 13 positions match TRBD2. After removal of 3 bases from V and 8 bases from J, the junction contained 4 bases not matched to a gene. The CDR3 covers 15 residues. Germline loops: CDR1 MGHRA, CDR2 YSYEKL. In nucleotides, the CDR3 is TGCGCCAGCAGCCAGCGGACTAGCGGGAGCCATGAGCAGTTCTTC. This gives the protein CASSQRTSGSHEQFF.

Comment on this clonotype: The junction differs from germline at one of its ends, possibly a read error. The chain recombines TRBV20-1 with TRBJ2-5, with a tentative D call TRBD2 (5 bases). The CDR3 spans 15 residues. Looked up from germline, CDR1 is DFQATT and CDR2 is SNEGSKA (reference sequence). CDR3 in DNA: TGCAGTGCTAGAAGGCCCAGCGGACCCCAAAAGACCCAGTACTTC. Amino acid sequence: CSARRPSGPQKTQYF.

This chain links TRBV6-2 or TRBV6-3 with TRBJ2-7; possibly TRBD2 for D (6 bases). Trimming cost V 6 bases and J 0 bases, with 18 bases left between them. The CDR3 spans 16 residues. Per the germline V gene, CDR1 is MNHEY and CDR2 is SVGEGT. The CDR3 DNA reads TGTGCCAGCAGCTTGCCTGGGACTGGTAGCTCCTACGAGCAGTACTTC. Its translation is CASSLPGTGSSYEQYF.

This clonotype was recorded at least ten times. The chain uses TRBV20-1 and TRBJ1-2; D remains ambiguous. The CDR3 loop spans 14 amino acids. Germline assignment: CDR1 DFQATT and CDR2 SNEGSKA (reference sequence). The V end lost 3 bases, the J end lost 4 bases, and 15 bases lay between the germline ends. CDR3 coding DNA: TGCAGTGCTAGCGAAAGAAGGCAGCCCTATGGCTACACCTTC. This sequence encodes CSASERRQPYGYTF.

This chain links TRBV4-2 with TRBJ1-1; D possibly corresponds to TRBD1 (5 bases). Trimming shortened V by 0 bases and J by 2 bases, and 10 bases separated the two germline ends. The germline gives CDR1 LGHNA, CDR2 YNFKEQ. The CDR3 has 15 amino acids. CDR3 nucleotides: TGTGCCAGCAGCCAAGAAGGGGTGGTAAACACTGAAGCTTTCTTT. Its translation is CASSQEGVVNTEAFF.

The chain couples TRBV20-1 to TRBJ2-5; D possibly corresponds to TRBD2 (6 bases). Germline V gene lookup returns CDR1 DFQATT and CDR2 SNEGSKA (reference sequence). The CDR3 extends over 16 amino acids. V dropped 0 bases and J dropped 1 base, with 15 bases sitting between them. The CDR3 loop is CSARDPLGGLQETQYF. The CDR3 region has the DNA TGCAGTGCTAGAGACCCCCTGGGAGGACTCCAAGAGACCCAGTACTTC.

A few counts support this clonotype. The chain joins TRBV7-3 to TRBJ2-5; the D is unclear. V was pared by 2 bases and J by 1 base, with 8 bases between. CDR3 length: 14 amino acids. The germline CDR1 and CDR2 sequences are SGHTA and FQGTGA. The CDR3 reads CASSLGSPQETQYF. In DNA form, the CDR3 reads TGTGCCAGCAGCTTAGGCAGCCCCCAAGAGACCCAGTACTTC.

The gene calls are TRBV20-1 and TRBJ1-6; 9 bases fit TRBD1. J lost 18 bases, V lost 3 bases, and 15 bases had no gene match. In germline, CDR1 is DFQATT, CDR2 SNEGSKA (reference sequence). This CDR3 has 14 amino acids. The CDR3 DNA is TGCAGTGCTAGTAAAGGACAGGGGTTGGGGGTTTGCCACTTT. Translation gives CSASKGQGLGVCHF.

This chain uses TRBV20-1 with TRBJ2-1; maybe TRBD1 (5 bases). The CDR3 totals 15 residues. Germline V gene sequence: CDR1 DFQATT, CDR2 SNEGSKA (reference sequence). Between the trimmed V and J ends, which lost 0 bases and 10 bases, there was a span of 19 bases. The CDR3 nucleotides are TGCAGTGCTAGAGAAGTAGGAACAGGACGATGGGAGCAGTTCTTC. It codes for CSAREVGTGRWEQFF.

About this clonotype: Sequence at one end of the junction differs from germline and may be a read error. The chain couples TRBV12-3 or TRBV12-4 to TRBJ2-3; D gene uncertain. The CDR3 totals 13 residues. The CDR3 DNA follows: TGTACCAGCAGACCTCCTGGCACAGATACGCAGTATTTT. Protein sequence: CTSRPPGTDTQYF.